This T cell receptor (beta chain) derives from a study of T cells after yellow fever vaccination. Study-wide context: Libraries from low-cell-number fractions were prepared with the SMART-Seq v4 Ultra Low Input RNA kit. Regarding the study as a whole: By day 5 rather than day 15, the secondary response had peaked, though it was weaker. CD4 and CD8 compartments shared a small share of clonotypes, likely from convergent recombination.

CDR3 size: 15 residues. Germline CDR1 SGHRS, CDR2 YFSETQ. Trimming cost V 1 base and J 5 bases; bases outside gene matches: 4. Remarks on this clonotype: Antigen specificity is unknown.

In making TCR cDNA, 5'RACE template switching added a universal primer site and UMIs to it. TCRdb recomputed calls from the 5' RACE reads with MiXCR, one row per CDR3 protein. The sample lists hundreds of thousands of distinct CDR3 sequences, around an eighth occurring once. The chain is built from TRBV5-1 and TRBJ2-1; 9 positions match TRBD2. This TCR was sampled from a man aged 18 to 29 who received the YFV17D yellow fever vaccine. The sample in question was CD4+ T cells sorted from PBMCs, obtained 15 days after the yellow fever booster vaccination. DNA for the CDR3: TGCGCCAGCAGCTTGAATCTAGCGGGGAACAATGAGCAGTTCTTC. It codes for CASSLNLAGNNEQFF.